The present T cell receptor (beta chain) was sequenced within a study of CD8 T cells in ankylosing spondylitis. TCRdb re-called the 5' RACE reads through MiXCR, storing one row per CDR3 protein. The sample includes about 450,000 distinct CDR3 sequences, approximately 26% of them seen just once. Points from the study as a whole: Disease-linked clones proved CD8+ and comparatively uncommon in peripheral blood. There was a TCR beta motif, made of roughly eight highly homologous variants, that appeared characteristic of ankylosing spondylitis blood.

There are 13 residues in the CDR3. With 6 bases removed from V and 0 bases from J, the gap between germline ends came to 11 bases. From germline, CDR1 is DFQATT and CDR2 SNEGSKA (reference sequence). This clonotype was seen a handful of times. Its cognate antigen is unknown. The TCR comes from a male donor with ankylosing spondylitis. Sequenced: blood, either unsorted or a sorted T cell fraction (not recorded which). This chain links TRBV20-1 with TRBJ1-2; weak D call: TRBD1 (5 bases). The CDR3 protein is CSAPGRANYGYTF. The CDR3, as DNA: TGCAGTGCCCCCGGCAGGGCTAACTATGGCTACACCTTC.